The subject of this entry is one T cell receptor (beta chain). V was clipped by 2 bases and J by 8 bases, with 13 bases between them. The CDR3 covers 14 residues. In germline, CDR1 is MNHEY, CDR2 SMNVEV (reference sequence). Sequencing was performed with immunoSEQ multiplex PCR; in TCRdb, only in-frame clones are kept and a portion is missing. The table lists hundreds of thousands of clones, roughly 96% of them singletons. The data were taken from a study of shared clonotypes between healthy human individuals. Naive-designated CD8 cells lacked CD45RO, were positively enriched for CCR7, and omitted terminally differentiated effector memory CD45RA+ cells.

The sample comprised naive CD8+ T cells sorted from blood. The chain employs TRBV27 and TRBJ2-1, with D tentatively TRBD2 (5 bases). The origin of this receptor is a woman younger than 45 in good health. The CDR3 loop reads CASSLIGSGDEQFF. DNA of the CDR3: TGTGCCAGCAGTTTAATTGGGAGCGGCGATGAGCAGTTCTTC.